Listed below are T cell receptor beta chains from one sample, sequenced in a study of T cell responses to AZD1222 COVID-19 vaccine. Here immunoSEQ multiplex PCR was the method, and the copy in TCRdb shows in-frame clones only, minus some. Of about 150,000 clones listed, approximately 90% are singletons. The source was peripheral blood, collected on day 0 of AZD1222 vaccination. These receptor sequences come from an adult in good health. The CDR3 runs from the conserved cysteine through the conserved F or W. A D gene is named only where the DNA matches it firmly. Expanded clones get a size class; other rows say once, few or many, or leave the size out.

clone size: once; V gene: TRBV5-1; J gene: TRBJ2-1; D gene: -; CDR3 DNA: TGCGCCAGCAGCTTGACGCTGCCCGGAGGGAATGAGCAGTTCTTC; CDR3 protein: CASSLTLPGGNEQFF
clone size: -; V gene: TRBV18; J gene: TRBJ1-4; D gene: -; CDR3 DNA: TGTGCCAGCTCACCAAGTATGGTCCTCCGGACTGAAAAACTGTTTTTT; CDR3 protein: CASSPSMVLRTEKLFF
clone size: -; V gene: TRBV19; J gene: TRBJ2-3; D gene: TRBD1; CDR3 DNA: TGTGCCACCATGGAGACAGGGGGCACAGATACGCAGTATTTT; CDR3 protein: CATMETGGTDTQYF
clone size: -; V gene: TRBV7-2; J gene: TRBJ1-4; D gene: -; CDR3 DNA: TGTGCCAGCAGCTTAATAGGGACTAATGAAAAACTGTTTTTT; CDR3 protein: CASSLIGTNEKLFF
clone size: -; V gene: TRBV18; J gene: TRBJ1-6; D gene: TRBD1; CDR3 DNA: TGTGCCAGCTCACCCAAACAGGGGGATCGATCACCCCTCCACTTT; CDR3 protein: CASSPKQGDRSPLHF
clone size: -; V gene: TRBV5-5; J gene: TRBJ1-2; D gene: -; CDR3 DNA: TGTGCCAGCAGCTTTCCAGGGGATGGTGTCTATGGCTACACCTTC; CDR3 protein: CASSFPGDGVYGYTF
clone size: -; V gene: TRBV6-5; J gene: TRBJ2-7; D gene: -; CDR3 DNA: TGTGCCAGCAGTTACGTCCTGGGTCCCTACGAGCAGTACTTC; CDR3 protein: CASSYVLGPYEQYF
clone size: -; V gene: TRBV3-1/TRBV3-2; J gene: TRBJ2-2; D gene: -; CDR3 DNA: TGTGCCAGCAGTCTCACCGGGGAGCTGTTTTTT; CDR3 protein: CASSLTGELFF
clone size: -; V gene: TRBV5-6; J gene: TRBJ1-2; D gene: -; CDR3 DNA: TGTGCCAGCAGCTTGACCTCTAATGGCTACACCTTC; CDR3 protein: CASSLTSNGYTF
clone size: -; V gene: TRBV6-5; J gene: TRBJ1-1; D gene: -; CDR3 DNA: TGTGCCAGCAGACAGACAGCTTCGAACACTGAAGCTTTCTTT; CDR3 protein: CASRQTASNTEAFF
clone size: -; V gene: TRBV3-1/TRBV3-2; J gene: TRBJ1-6; D gene: -; CDR3 DNA: TGTGCCAGCAGCCAGGGGCCGCTTCGCTCCTATAATTCACCCCTCCACTTT; CDR3 protein: CASSQGPLRSYNSPLHF
clone size: -; V gene: TRBV10-1; J gene: TRBJ1-1; D gene: -; CDR3 DNA: TGCGCCAGGGCTCAGGGGAAGGAGACGAACACTGAAGCTTTCTTT; CDR3 protein: CARAQGKETNTEAFF
clone size: few; V gene: TRBV15; J gene: TRBJ2-7; D gene: -; CDR3 DNA: TGTGCCACCAGCAGTGACGTAGCCAACGAGCAGTACTTC; CDR3 protein: CATSSDVANEQYF
clone size: -; V gene: TRBV3-1/TRBV3-2; J gene: TRBJ1-6; D gene: -; CDR3 DNA: TGTGCCAGCAGCCAAGCCACAGGGAGCTCCTATAATTCACCCCTCCACTTT; CDR3 protein: CASSQATGSSYNSPLHF
clone size: -; V gene: TRBV6-5; J gene: TRBJ1-1; D gene: -; CDR3 DNA: TGTGCCACCAGGGCCTCAGAGGGCACTGAAGCTTTCTTT; CDR3 protein: CATRASEGTEAFF
clone size: -; V gene: TRBV11-3; J gene: TRBJ1-2; D gene: -; CDR3 DNA: TGTGCCAGCAGCTTAACCCCAGGGAGAACACTTAACTATGGCTACACCTTC; CDR3 protein: CASSLTPGRTLNYGYTF
clone size: -; V gene: TRBV6-5; J gene: TRBJ2-7; D gene: TRBD2; CDR3 DNA: TGTGCCAGCAGTTCTGACCCCCTGGGGGGGTGGTACGAGCAGTACTTC; CDR3 protein: CASSSDPLGGWYEQYF
clone size: -; V gene: TRBV7-2; J gene: TRBJ2-1; D gene: -; CDR3 DNA: TGTGCCAGCAGCTTAGCCGCGGCTAGCTCCTACAATGAGCAGTTCTTC; CDR3 protein: CASSLAAASSYNEQFF
clone size: once; V gene: TRBV2; J gene: TRBJ1-3; D gene: -; CDR3 DNA: TGTGCCAGTCTGGAAATTTTCTCTGGAAACACCATATATTTT; CDR3 protein: CASLEIFSGNTIYF
clone size: -; V gene: TRBV28; J gene: TRBJ2-7; D gene: -; CDR3 DNA: TGTGCCAGCAGTTTTTCGATCCTCGAGCAGTACTTC; CDR3 protein: CASSFSILEQYF
clone size: -; V gene: TRBV5-5; J gene: TRBJ1-4; D gene: -; CDR3 DNA: TGTGCCAGCACCCTGACAGGAGGGAGAGAAAAACTGTTTTTT; CDR3 protein: CASTLTGGREKLFF
clone size: -; V gene: TRBV5-1; J gene: TRBJ2-1; D gene: TRBD1; CDR3 DNA: TGCGCCAGCAGCCGAACGGGACAGGCCTCATACAATGAGCAGTTCTTC; CDR3 protein: CASSRTGQASYNEQFF
clone size: -; V gene: TRBV6-6; J gene: TRBJ1-2; D gene: TRBD1; CDR3 DNA: TGTGCCAGCACCCCCGGGACAGGGACCGTTAACTATGGCTACACCTTC; CDR3 protein: CASTPGTGTVNYGYTF
clone size: few; V gene: TRBV6-5; J gene: TRBJ1-1; D gene: TRBD1; CDR3 DNA: TGTGCCAGCGCCCCATTCGGACAGGGGGCCACTGAAGCTTTCTTT; CDR3 protein: CASAPFGQGATEAFF
clone size: -; V gene: TRBV18; J gene: TRBJ2-3; D gene: TRBD2; CDR3 DNA: TGTGCCAGCTCACCACCGAATAGCGGGGGACTCACAGATACGCAGTATTTT; CDR3 protein: CASSPPNSGGLTDTQYF
clone size: -; V gene: TRBV6-2/TRBV6-3; J gene: TRBJ2-1; D gene: -; CDR3 DNA: TGTGCCAGCAGTTACGACTCCTACAATGAGCAGTTCTTC; CDR3 protein: CASSYDSYNEQFF
clone size: once; V gene: TRBV5-4; J gene: TRBJ2-3; D gene: TRBD2; CDR3 DNA: TGTGCCAGCAAGAGTAGCGGGTATAGCACAGATACGCAGTATTTT; CDR3 protein: CASKSSGYSTDTQYF
clone size: -; V gene: TRBV21-1; J gene: TRBJ1-2; D gene: -; CDR3 DNA: TGTGCCAGCAGCAAAACGGGGGGCCCGGGTAGGGACTATGGCTACACCTTC; CDR3 protein: CASSKTGGPGRDYGYTF
clone size: few; V gene: TRBV15; J gene: TRBJ1-2; D gene: -; CDR3 DNA: TGTGCCACCAGCAGCCCGGGAAATTCTAACTATGGCTACACCTTC; CDR3 protein: CATSSPGNSNYGYTF
clone size: -; V gene: TRBV7-6; J gene: TRBJ2-1; D gene: -; CDR3 DNA: TGTGCCAGCAGCTCAGGAGGGAACAATGAGCAGTTCTTC; CDR3 protein: CASSSGGNNEQFF
clone size: -; V gene: TRBV19; J gene: TRBJ1-5; D gene: TRBD1; CDR3 DNA: TGTGCCAGTAGTACGACAGGGGCTGGGGGCAATCAGCCCCAGCATTTT; CDR3 protein: CASSTTGAGGNQPQHF
clone size: -; V gene: TRBV24-1; J gene: TRBJ1-5; D gene: -; CDR3 DNA: TGTGCCACCAGTGGTACAGCTACGAGTCAGCCCCAGCATTTT; CDR3 protein: CATSGTATSQPQHF
clone size: -; V gene: TRBV7-6; J gene: TRBJ2-5; D gene: -; CDR3 DNA: TGTGCCAGCAGCTTAAACGGGGCGCAAAGAGAGACCCAGTACTTC; CDR3 protein: CASSLNGAQRETQYF
clone size: -; V gene: TRBV7-2; J gene: TRBJ2-2; D gene: -; CDR3 DNA: TGTGCCAGCAGCTTAGAGCTTGGCACCGGGGAGCTGTTTTTT; CDR3 protein: CASSLELGTGELFF
clone size: once; V gene: TRBV4-1; J gene: TRBJ2-2; D gene: -; CDR3 DNA: TGCGCCAGCAGCTCCCGGGACTTCAACACCGGGGAGCTGTTTTTT; CDR3 protein: CASSSRDFNTGELFF
clone size: -; V gene: TRBV28; J gene: TRBJ2-7; D gene: -; CDR3 DNA: TGTGCCAGCAGTTTGTCTTGGCAGAACTCCTACGAGCAGTACTTC; CDR3 protein: CASSLSWQNSYEQYF
clone size: -; V gene: TRBV3-1/TRBV3-2; J gene: TRBJ1-1; D gene: -; CDR3 DNA: TGTGCCAGCAGCCAAGGGGGGGGACTTCTGAACACTGAAGCTTTCTTT; CDR3 protein: CASSQGGGLLNTEAFF
clone size: -; V gene: TRBV9; J gene: TRBJ2-7; D gene: -; CDR3 DNA: TGTGCCAGCAGCGTATCGGGCTCCTACGAGCAGTACTTC; CDR3 protein: CASSVSGSYEQYF
clone size: -; V gene: TRBV6-5; J gene: TRBJ1-2; D gene: -; CDR3 DNA: TGTGCCAGCAGGGGGGGATCCGGCTATGGCTACACCTTC; CDR3 protein: CASRGGSGYGYTF
clone size: -; V gene: TRBV6-5; J gene: TRBJ2-1; D gene: TRBD1; CDR3 DNA: TGTGCCAGCAGTTACAGTCTGGGACAGGTTGTTCGGGAGCAGTTCTTC; CDR3 protein: CASSYSLGQVVREQFF
clone size: -; V gene: TRBV7-2; J gene: TRBJ2-7; D gene: -; CDR3 DNA: TGTGCCAGCAGCTTGTCCGTCTCCTACGAGCAGTACTTC; CDR3 protein: CASSLSVSYEQYF
clone size: -; V gene: TRBV5-1; J gene: TRBJ2-7; D gene: TRBD1; CDR3 DNA: TGCGCCAGCAGCTTGGGACAGGGGTCGGGTGAGCAGTACTTC; CDR3 protein: CASSLGQGSGEQYF
clone size: -; V gene: TRBV5-4; J gene: TRBJ2-2; D gene: TRBD1; CDR3 DNA: TGTGCCAGCAGCTCGCCTCGGGACAGCGAGATCAGTACCGGGGAGCTGTTTTTT; CDR3 protein: CASSSPRDSEISTGELFF
clone size: -; V gene: TRBV19; J gene: TRBJ1-4; D gene: TRBD1; CDR3 DNA: TGTGCCAGTAAGGGACAGGGCCATGAAAAACTGTTTTTT; CDR3 protein: CASKGQGHEKLFF
clone size: -; V gene: TRBV7-8; J gene: TRBJ1-1; D gene: TRBD1; CDR3 DNA: TGTGCCAGCAGCCCGGACAGGCCCCAGGGCACTGAAGCTTTCTTT; CDR3 protein: CASSPDRPQGTEAFF
clone size: -; V gene: TRBV10-3; J gene: TRBJ1-5; D gene: -; CDR3 DNA: TGTGCCAGCCGGGGGGATAGCAATCAGCCCCAGCATTTT; CDR3 protein: CASRGDSNQPQHF
clone size: -; V gene: TRBV4-3; J gene: TRBJ2-3; D gene: TRBD2; CDR3 DNA: TGCGCCAGCAGCCAAAACCCAACTAGCGCGTTGAGCACAGATACGCAGTATTTT; CDR3 protein: CASSQNPTSALSTDTQYF
clone size: -; V gene: TRBV6-2/TRBV6-3; J gene: TRBJ1-1; D gene: -; CDR3 DNA: TGTGCCAGCAGTATCAGCAGGGGAAACACTGAAGCTTTCTTT; CDR3 protein: CASSISRGNTEAFF
clone size: -; V gene: TRBV6-1; J gene: TRBJ1-5; D gene: -; CDR3 DNA: TGTGCCAGCAGTGAAGGTGACGGCGGGCTAAGCAATCAGCCCCAGCATTTT; CDR3 protein: CASSEGDGGLSNQPQHF
clone size: -; V gene: TRBV9; J gene: TRBJ2-7; D gene: TRBD2; CDR3 DNA: TGTGCCAGCAGCGTAGGAGTTAGCGGGGAGACCTACGAGCAGTACTTC; CDR3 protein: CASSVGVSGETYEQYF
clone size: -; V gene: TRBV2; J gene: TRBJ2-7; D gene: -; CDR3 DNA: TGTGCCAGCAGGAGAGAGGCCCATCGCGAGCAGTACTTC; CDR3 protein: CASRREAHREQYF
clone size: -; V gene: TRBV12-3/TRBV12-4; J gene: TRBJ1-2; D gene: TRBD1; CDR3 DNA: TGTGCCAGCAGCGACAGGGGTTATGGCTACACCTTC; CDR3 protein: CASSDRGYGYTF
clone size: -; V gene: TRBV19; J gene: TRBJ1-2; D gene: -; CDR3 DNA: TGTGCCAGTAGTTCGGGGCTTAACTATGGCTACACCTTC; CDR3 protein: CASSSGLNYGYTF
clone size: -; V gene: TRBV7-2; J gene: TRBJ1-1; D gene: -; CDR3 DNA: TGTGCCAGCAGCTTATCTCTAAGGGGATCTGAAGCTTTCTTT; CDR3 protein: CASSLSLRGSEAFF
clone size: -; V gene: TRBV27; J gene: TRBJ1-1; D gene: -; CDR3 DNA: TGTGCCAGCAGTATGGGACCAGGCACTATGGCGGTAGCTTTCTTT; CDR3 protein: CASSMGPGTMAVAFF
clone size: few; V gene: TRBV19; J gene: TRBJ1-6; D gene: -; CDR3 DNA: TGTGCCAGTACTCCGACAGATAGGAATTCACCCCTCCACTTT; CDR3 protein: CASTPTDRNSPLHF
clone size: -; V gene: TRBV28; J gene: TRBJ1-3; D gene: -; CDR3 DNA: TGTGCCAGCAGTCCGTGGCAGGGCCTACCTGGAAACACCATATATTTT; CDR3 protein: CASSPWQGLPGNTIYF
clone size: once; V gene: TRBV6-5; J gene: TRBJ1-5; D gene: TRBD1; CDR3 DNA: TGTGCCAGTGCAGGGGGGGTCAATCAGCCCCAGCATTTT; CDR3 protein: CASAGGVNQPQHF
clone size: -; V gene: TRBV14; J gene: TRBJ1-2; D gene: -; CDR3 DNA: TGTGCCAGCAGCCAAGCGAGCCCAGGGCTGGACTATGGCTACACCTTC; CDR3 protein: CASSQASPGLDYGYTF